Reported below is one T cell receptor (beta chain). What it binds is unknown. Trimming pared 0 bases from V and 4 bases from J, leaving 12 bases between. Germline CDR1 and CDR2: MNHEY and SVGEGT. CDR3 size: 15 residues. Measured with immunoSEQ multiplex PCR; TCRdb has only the in-frame clones, and not every one. The sample contains about 73,000 clones, around 74% of which appear only once. The sample belongs to a study of vaccination effects on CD4 cells after COVID-19. Overall study results and limits: Common cold coronavirus cross-reactivity was shown by only 1 of 255 vaccine-induced clones in healthy vaccinees.

Antigen-specific CD4+ T cells were expanded (with viral peptide pools) by the ViraFEST assay ahead of sequencing. Culture lasted roughly 9 days before CD4+ T cell isolation. Vaccinees lacked prior SARS-CoV-2 infection and tested negative for nucleocapsid antibodies. The sequenced sample was CD4+ T cells from PBMCs cultured with HCoV-NL63 spike peptides, obtained before COVID-19 vaccination. The sequence derives from a human donor who received a COVID-19 vaccine. This sequence joins TRBV6-2 or TRBV6-3 and TRBJ2-5; D may be TRBD2 (7 bases). The DNA of the CDR3 is TGTGCCAGCAGTTACTCAGGGGGGAGGGCAGAGACCCAGTACTTC. It specifies CASSYSGGRAETQYF.